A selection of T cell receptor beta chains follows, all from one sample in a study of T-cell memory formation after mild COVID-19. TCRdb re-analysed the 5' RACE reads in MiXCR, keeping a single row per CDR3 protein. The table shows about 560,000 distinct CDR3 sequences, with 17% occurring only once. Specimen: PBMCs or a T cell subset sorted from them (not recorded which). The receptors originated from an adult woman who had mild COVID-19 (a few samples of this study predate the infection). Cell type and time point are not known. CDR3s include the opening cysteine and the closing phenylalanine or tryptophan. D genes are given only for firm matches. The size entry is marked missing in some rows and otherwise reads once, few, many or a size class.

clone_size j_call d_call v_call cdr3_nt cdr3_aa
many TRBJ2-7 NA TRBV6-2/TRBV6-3 TGTGCCAGCAGTTACTTGGCGAACTACGAGCAGTACTTC CASSYLANYEQYF
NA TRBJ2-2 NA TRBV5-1 TGCGCCAGCAGCCCGCCAAGGGGGGCCGGAACCGGGGAGCTGTTTTTT CASSPPRGAGTGELFF
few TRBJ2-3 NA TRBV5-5 TGTGCCAGCAGCTTACGACTTGCGGGGCCTGGGGATACGCAGTATTTT CASSLRLAGPGDTQYF
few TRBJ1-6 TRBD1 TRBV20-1 TGCAGTGCTAGAGTAGGACAGGGGGGTTCACCCCTCCACTTT CSARVGQGGSPLHF
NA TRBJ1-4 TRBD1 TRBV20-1 TGCAGTGCCGGGACAGGGTCTGAAAAACTGTTTTTT CSAGTGSEKLFF
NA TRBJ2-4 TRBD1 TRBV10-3 TGTGCCATCAGTGAGTCGCTGACAGGGGACCTAGCCAAAAACATTCAGTACTTC CAISESLTGDLAKNIQYF
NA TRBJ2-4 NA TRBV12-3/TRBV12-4 TGTGCCAGCAGTTTGAGGGGGAGGGTGGTGAACATTCAGTACTTC CASSLRGRVVNIQYF
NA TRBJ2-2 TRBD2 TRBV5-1 TGCGCCAGCAGCCCCCTGCCGGGGGGGACCGGGGAGCTGTTTTTT CASSPLPGGTGELFF
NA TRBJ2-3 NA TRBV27 TGTGCCAGCAGTTTACCCCCAGGGGGGCGGGATACGCAGTATTTT CASSLPPGGRDTQYF
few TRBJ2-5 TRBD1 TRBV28 TGTGCCAGCAGTTTATGGGACAGGGATGAGACCCAGTACTTC CASSLWDRDETQYF
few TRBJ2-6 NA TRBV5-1 TGCGCCAGCTCGAAGGGATCCGCCGGGGCCAACGTCCTGACTTTC CASSKGSAGANVLTF
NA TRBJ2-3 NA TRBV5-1 TGCGCCAGCAGCTTGCAAGTGGGCACAGATACGCAGTATTTT CASSLQVGTDTQYF
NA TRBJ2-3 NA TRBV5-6 TGTGCCAGCAGTTTAAATCCCGAGCCGACGCAGTATTTT CASSLNPEPTQYF
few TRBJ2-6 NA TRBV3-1 TGTGCCAGCAGCCACAGCTCTGGGGCCAACGTCCTGACTTTC CASSHSSGANVLTF
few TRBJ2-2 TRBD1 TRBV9 TGTGCCAGCAGCGTAGACAGGGGGCCCTTTGCCGGGGAGCTGTTTTTT CASSVDRGPFAGELFF
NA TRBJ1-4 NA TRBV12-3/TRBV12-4 TGTGCCAGCAGTTTCGAGACAGTAAAACTGTTTTTT CASSFETVKLFF
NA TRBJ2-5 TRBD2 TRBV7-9 TGTGCCAGCAGCTTAGCGCTAGCGGGGCAAGAGACCCAGTACTTC CASSLALAGQETQYF
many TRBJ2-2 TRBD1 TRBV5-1 TGCGCCAGCAGCTTGAGGCTCAGGACAGGGAACACCGGGGAGCTGTTTTTT CASSLRLRTGNTGELFF
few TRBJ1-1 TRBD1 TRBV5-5 TGTGCCAGCAGCTTGGGGGACAGGGGCAGGGAGAACACTGAAGCTTTCTTT CASSLGDRGRENTEAFF
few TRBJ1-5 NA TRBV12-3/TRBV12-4 TGTGCCAGCAGTTTTGTTGGGGATCAGCCCCAGCATTTT CASSFVGDQPQHF
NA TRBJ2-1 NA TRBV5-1 TGCGCCAGCAGCTTGGTCGCAGAGAATTACAATGAGCAGTTCTTC CASSLVAENYNEQFF
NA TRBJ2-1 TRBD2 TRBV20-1 TGCAGTGCTAGAGATCTGGGGCTAGCGGGGGTCCTCCCGGATGAGCAGTTCTTC CSARDLGLAGVLPDEQFF
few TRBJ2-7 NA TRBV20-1 TGCAGTGCCCGCGACTACAGGCAGTACGAGCAGTACTTC CSARDYRQYEQYF
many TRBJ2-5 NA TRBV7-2 TGTGCCAGCAGTCGCGACCATCAAGAGACCCAGTACTTC CASSRDHQETQYF
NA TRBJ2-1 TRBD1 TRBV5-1 TGCGCCAGCAGCTCGTTGGACAGGGCCTACAATGAGCAGTTCTTC CASSSLDRAYNEQFF
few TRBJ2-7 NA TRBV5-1 TGCGCCAGCAGCTTGTACCATGAAAACTACGAGCAGTACTTC CASSLYHENYEQYF
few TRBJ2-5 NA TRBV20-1 TGCAGTGCTAGAGATAGGTCGGCTAGCATGGTGACCCAGTACTTC CSARDRSASMVTQYF
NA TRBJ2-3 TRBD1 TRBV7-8 TGTTCCAGCAGCCTCGACAGGGGGAGGACAGATACGCAGTATTTT CSSSLDRGRTDTQYF
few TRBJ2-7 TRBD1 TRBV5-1 TGCGCCAGCAGCTTGGTATCATGGGACAGGGCCGGCGAGCAGTACTTC CASSLVSWDRAGEQYF
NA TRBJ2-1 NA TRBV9 TGTGCCAGCAGCGTAGGACCGGGACCCAACTACAATGAGCAGTTCTTC CASSVGPGPNYNEQFF
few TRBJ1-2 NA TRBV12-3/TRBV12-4 TGTGCCAGCAGTTTACAGGGGCTGTCTGACTATGGCTACACCTTC CASSLQGLSDYGYTF
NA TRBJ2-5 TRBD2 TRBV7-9 TGTGCCAGCAGCTTAATGAAGACTAGCGGGAGGGCCTCAGAGACCCAGTACTTC CASSLMKTSGRASETQYF
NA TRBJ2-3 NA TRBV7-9 TGTGCCAGCAGCCCGTTGACCCTTGCGGGCACAGATACGCAGTATTTT CASSPLTLAGTDTQYF
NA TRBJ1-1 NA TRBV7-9 TGTGCCAGCAGCTTATCTTATGCGTGGCGAGGGGCTTCGAACACTGAAGCTTTCTTT CASSLSYAWRGASNTEAFF
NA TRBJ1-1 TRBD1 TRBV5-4 TGTGCCAGCAGCTTGGAGCCACAGGGTAGAAAGGGGGCCCGAGCTTTCTTT CASSLEPQGRKGARAFF
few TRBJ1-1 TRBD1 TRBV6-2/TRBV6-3 TGTGCCAGCAGTTATCTGGGGACAGGTGAAGCTTTCTTT CASSYLGTGEAFF
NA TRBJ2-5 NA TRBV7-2 TGTGCCAGCAGCTTAATTCGTGCGGATCAAGAGACCCAGTACTTC CASSLIRADQETQYF
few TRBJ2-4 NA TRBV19 TGTGCCAGTAGTCCACTTCTCCCGGGTCCTGAATACATTCAGTACTTC CASSPLLPGPEYIQYF
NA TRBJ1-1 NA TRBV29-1 TGCAGCGTGAAAGGGGTGGTAGGGTTTAGGAACACTGAAGCTTTCTTT CSVKGVVGFRNTEAFF